Listed here are 7 T cell receptor beta chains from one sample, sequenced in a study of cytomegalovirus exposure and HLA in healthy donors (dated by TCRdb to 2016 to 2017). The library came from the immunoSEQ multiplex PCR assay. The multiplex PCR relied on a mix of 60 forward primers for TCR Vbeta segments and 13 reverse primers for TCR Jbeta segments. TCRdb provides this immuneACCESS table in a form limited to in-frame rearrangements. Some clones are lacking; in checked studies, under half of them reflect an unresolved V gene, and why the rest are absent is not known. The sample table lists about 150,000 clones, about three quarters of them with a count of one. The ten largest make up under 5.5% of the sample. Sample: PBMCs. Receptors originate from a man between 45 and 60 years old in good health and CMV-seropositive.

The chain has TRBV11-3 and TRBJ2-1, with 14 nucleotides matching TRBD2. The CDR3 sequence is 16 residues long. Germline V gene sequence: CDR1 SGHNT, CDR2 YENEEA. Trimming removed 1 base from V and 10 bases from J; junction bases left unmatched: 6. Here the CDR3 reads CASSLVRGLAGVEQFF. In nucleotides, the CDR3 is TGTGCCAGCAGCTTAGTTAGGGGACTAGCGGGAGTGGAGCAGTTCTTC.

This chain joins TRBV19 and TRBJ2-3; D is unresolved. Germline V gives CDR1 LNHDA, CDR2 SQIVND (reference sequence). V lost 5 bases, J lost 0 bases, and 6 bases lay in between. CDR3 size: 13 residues. The CDR3 is CASSPQSTDTQYF. The DNA of the CDR3 is TGTGCCAGTAGTCCCCAAAGCACAGATACGCAGTATTTT. Full variable domain (outside the CDR3, taken from reference TRBV19 and TRBJ2-3): DGGITQSPKYLFRKEGQNVTLSCEQNLNHDAMYWYRQDPGQGLRLIYYSQIVNDFQKGDIAEGYSVSREKKESFPLTVTSAQKNPTAFYLCASSPQSTDTQYFGPGTRLTVL.

The CDR3 region is CASRKLGGTYEQYF. The CDR3 coding sequence is TGTGCCAGCAGGAAATTGGGAGGGACCTACGAGCAGTACTTC. The chain has TRBV6-1 and TRBJ2-7; 7 bases map to TRBD2. The CDR3 has 14 amino acids. Unmatched junction bases numbered 7, after V lost 6 bases and J lost 2 bases. Germline V gene sequence: CDR1 MNHNS, CDR2 SASEGT.

This chain links TRBV27 with TRBJ1-2; maybe TRBD1 (5 bases). The CDR3 is 13 amino acids. The germline CDR1 and CDR2 sequences are MNHEY and SMNVEV (reference sequence). Trimming took 2 bases from V and 8 from J, leaving 12 bases between them. DNA of the CDR3: TGTGCCAGCAGTTTAGGGGGGATAGGGGGCTACACCTTC. As protein: CASSLGGIGGYTF.

This clone appeared a single time. This chain links TRBV7-2 with TRBJ2-7; D may be TRBD2 (6 bases). There are 15 residues in the CDR3. CDR1 and CDR2 from the germline V gene are SGHTA and FQGNSA. Between the trimmed V and J ends, which lost 5 bases and 4 bases, there was a span of 18 bases. CDR3 protein: CASSAGGTVGYEQYF. In DNA, the CDR3 is TGTGCCAGCAGCGCCGGAGGGACTGTTGGGTACGAGCAGTACTTC.

This chain joins TRBV6-6 and TRBJ2-2; 9 nucleotides agree with TRBD2. Per germline, CDR1 MNHNY and CDR2 SVGAGI (reference sequence). The CDR3 is 15 residues long. Germline trimming cut 6 bases from V and 4 bases from J; bases unmatched to any gene: 6. For the CDR3, the DNA is TGTGCCAGCAGCCAGGCGCGGGGGGGCACCGGGGAGCTGTTTTTT. Its translation is CASSQARGGTGELFF.

This rearrangement joins TRBV5-1 to TRBJ2-7, with 8 bases matching TRBD2. Germline-derived CDR1 and CDR2 are SGHRS and YFSETQ. V trimming: 2 bases; J trimming: 3 bases; junction bases outside the gene matches: 13. The CDR3 sequence is 17 residues long. CDR3 in DNA: TGCGCCAGCAGCTTCGGCCCCTCGGGGGGGCCCGACTACGAGCAGTACTTC. Translation: CASSFGPSGGPDYEQYF.